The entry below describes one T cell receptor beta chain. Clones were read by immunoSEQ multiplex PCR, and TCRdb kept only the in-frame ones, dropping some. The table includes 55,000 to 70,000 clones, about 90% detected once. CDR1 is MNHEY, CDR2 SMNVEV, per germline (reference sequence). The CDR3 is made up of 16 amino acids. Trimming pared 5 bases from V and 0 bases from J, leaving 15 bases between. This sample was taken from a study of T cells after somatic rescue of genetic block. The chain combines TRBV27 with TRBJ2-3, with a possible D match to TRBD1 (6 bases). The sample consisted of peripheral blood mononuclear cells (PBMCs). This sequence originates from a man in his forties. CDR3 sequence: CASSQGQITSTDTQYF. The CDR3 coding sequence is TGTGCCAGCAGTCAAGGACAGATTACTAGCACAGATACGCAGTATTTT.